Listed below are T cell receptor beta chains from one sample, sequenced in a study of vaccination effects on CD4 cells after COVID-19. The antigens these receptors bind are not known. The protocol was immunoSEQ multiplex PCR, while the TCRdb copy is restricted to in-frame clones and leaves out a portion. Among some 61,000 clones listed, less than 80% were seen once. The starting material was CD4+ T cells from PBMCs cultured with HCoV-OC43 spike peptides, obtained after COVID-19 vaccination. Receptors originate from a human donor who received a COVID-19 vaccine. Each CDR3 is given with its conserved first and last residue.

>TRBV5-4|TRBJ1-1
CASSLAQGGTEAFF
>TRBV7-8|TRBJ1-2
CASSFGTGGYGYTF
>TRBV5-1|TRBJ1-5
CASSLEGGGAQPQHF
>TRBV24-1|TRBJ2-1
CATAGANEQFF
>TRBV7-2|TRBJ2-1
CASSLQGGDNEQFF
>TRBV19|TRBJ2-3
CASSIRGHGGDTQYF
>TRBV5-1|TRBJ1-1
CASSLPTTGTTEAFF
>TRBV10-1|TRBJ2-1
CASSESTSGGYNEQFF
>TRBV5-1|TRBJ2-5
CASSFLEQGAVQETQYF
>TRBV24-1|TRBJ2-1
CATSAPEQGKDEQFF
>TRBV7-3|TRBJ2-1
CASSLTGGYEQFF
>TRBV7-2|TRBJ1-2
CASRRTGGNYGYTF
>TRBV6-2/TRBV6-3|TRBJ1-5
CASSSLTGGPTLNQPQHF